This TCR beta chain was identified in a study of blood T cell repertoires in COVID-19. Overall study: Acute and convalescent COVID-19 specimens originated in the United States, Italy and Spain.

CDR3 length: 16 amino acids. CDR1 is SGDLS and CDR2 is YYNGEE in the germline V gene. Trimming took off 0 bases at V and 1 base at J, with 8 bases between the two ends. Measured with immunoSEQ multiplex PCR; TCRdb has only the in-frame clones, and not every one. This table has a few hundred thousand clones, 75% to 90% appearing once. This receptor was identified in a woman aged 40 to 50 who had recovered from COVID-19. Sequenced: peripheral blood. The chain joins TRBV9 to TRBJ2-6; D is unclear. CDR3 nucleotides: TGTGCCAGCAGCGTAGGTTCCCTATCTGGGGCCAACGTCCTGACTTTC. This encodes CASSVGSLSGANVLTF.